The rows below give T cell receptor beta chains drawn from one sample of a study of blood T cell repertoires in COVID-19. TCRdb's table, derived via immunoSEQ multiplex PCR, lists solely in-frame clones and lacks some. The sample has some 16,000 clones, roughly 86% seen once. The sample taken for sequencing was peripheral blood. All receptors come from a human donor in a cohort sampled during active COVID-19. The CDR3 runs from the conserved cysteine through the conserved F or W. A D gene is named only where the DNA matches it firmly. Part of the rows lack a size; the others show once, few, many or a class for expanded clones.

cdr3_length | d_call | j_call | clone_size | v_call | cdr3_aa | cdr3_nt
14 | - | TRBJ2-1 | - | TRBV2 | CASSDGLNYNEQFF | TGTGCCAGCAGTGACGGACTGAACTACAATGAGCAGTTCTTC
15 | - | TRBJ2-3 | - | TRBV5-1 | CASSLDGSRSDTQYF | TGCGCCAGCAGCTTGGACGGGAGTAGGTCAGATACGCAGTATTTT
16 | TRBD1 | TRBJ1-2 | - | TRBV5-6 | CASSWGSTGGDYGYTF | TGTGCCAGCAGCTGGGGTTCGACAGGGGGCGACTATGGCTACACCTTC
15 | TRBD1 | TRBJ2-1 | - | TRBV7-9 | CASSQRQGDYNEQFF | TGTGCCAGCAGCCAACGACAGGGGGATTACAATGAGCAGTTCTTC
15 | - | TRBJ1-2 | - | TRBV5-4 | CASSLLLGGAYGYTF | TGTGCCAGCAGCTTACTGCTCGGGGGGGCCTATGGCTACACCTTC
15 | TRBD1 | TRBJ1-2 | - | TRBV19 | CASSTRDRGDYGYTF | TGTGCCAGTAGTACGCGGGACAGGGGAGACTATGGCTACACCTTC
14 | TRBD1 | TRBJ1-2 | - | TRBV28 | CASSIQGAAYGYTF | TGTGCCAGCAGTATACAGGGGGCGGCCTATGGCTACACCTTC
11 | - | TRBJ1-1 | - | TRBV28 | CASSSTGEAFF | TGTGCCAGCAGTTCAACAGGGGAAGCTTTCTTT
15 | - | TRBJ2-5 | - | TRBV18 | CASSPVGGIQETQYF | TGTGCCAGCTCACCGGTTGGGGGGATTCAAGAGACCCAGTACTTC
15 | - | TRBJ2-1 | - | TRBV6-5 | CASSGGNPLYNEQFF | TGTGCCAGCTCCGGGGGAAACCCTCTTTACAATGAGCAGTTCTTC
14 | - | TRBJ1-6 | - | TRBV9 | CASSPRGTSSPLHF | TGTGCCAGCAGCCCTCGAGGTACCAGTTCACCCCTCCACTTT
16 | TRBD2 | TRBJ2-7 | - | TRBV9 | CASSEESGSAAYEQYF | TGTGCCAGCAGCGAAGAAAGCGGGAGCGCTGCCTACGAGCAGTACTTC
16 | - | TRBJ2-2 | - | TRBV5-1 | CASSPGRTENTGELFF | TGCGCCAGCAGCCCCGGACGGACAGAGAACACCGGGGAGCTGTTTTTT
14 | - | TRBJ2-2 | - | TRBV7-9 | CASSYRQFTGELFF | TGTGCCAGCAGCTATCGACAATTCACCGGGGAGCTGTTTTTT
15 | TRBD1 | TRBJ1-1 | - | TRBV29-1 | CSAIGQGKLNTEAFF | TGCAGCGCCATAGGACAGGGAAAATTGAACACTGAAGCTTTCTTT
15 | TRBD2 | TRBJ2-1 | - | TRBV10-3 | CAISPGLAGRTEQFF | TGTGCCATCAGCCCGGGACTAGCGGGAAGGACTGAGCAGTTCTTC
17 | TRBD2 | TRBJ2-1 | few | TRBV7-9 | CASSLAGTSGYHNEQFF | TGTGCCAGCAGCTTAGCCGGGACTAGCGGGTACCACAATGAGCAGTTCTTC
15 | - | TRBJ2-7 | - | TRBV19 | CASSIGQGLGYEQYF | TGTGCCAGTAGTATCGGGCAGGGCCTCGGCTACGAGCAGTACTTC
13 | - | TRBJ2-2 | once | TRBV27 | CASRAINTGELFF | TGTGCCAGCAGAGCGATAAACACCGGGGAGCTGTTTTTT
14 | - | TRBJ2-7 | - | TRBV28 | CASSLWWAPNEQYF | TGTGCCAGCAGTTTATGGTGGGCTCCGAACGAGCAGTACTTC
16 | - | TRBJ2-2 | - | TRBV3-1/TRBV3-2 | CASSQVRTVNTGELFF | TGTGCCAGCAGCCAAGTAAGGACAGTTAACACCGGGGAGCTGTTTTTT
15 | TRBD2 | TRBJ2-1 | once | TRBV18 | CASSPGLATYNEQFF | TGTGCCAGCTCACCGGGACTAGCGACCTACAATGAGCAGTTCTTC
13 | - | TRBJ1-1 | - | TRBV11-2 | CASSATTGTEAFF | TGTGCCAGCAGCGCAACTACCGGGACTGAAGCTTTCTTT
15 | TRBD1 | TRBJ1-5 | - | TRBV3-1/TRBV3-2 | CASSQGRRGHQPQHF | TGTGCCAGCAGCCAAGGGAGGAGGGGGCATCAGCCCCAGCATTTT
15 | TRBD1 | TRBJ1-2 | - | TRBV10-3 | CAIRLSGTGDYGYTF | TGTGCCATCAGACTATCCGGGACAGGCGACTATGGCTACACCTTC
12 | - | TRBJ2-5 | - | TRBV18 | CASSLDQETQYF | TGTGCCAGCTCCTTAGACCAAGAGACCCAGTACTTC
20 | TRBD2 | TRBJ2-3 | - | TRBV15 | CATSRGIAGGYRQGTDTQYF | TGTGCCACCAGCAGAGGGATTGCGGGAGGCTACCGCCAAGGCACAGATACGCAGTATTTT
15 | - | TRBJ2-2 | - | TRBV13 | CASSSNQDYTGELFF | TGTGCCAGCAGCTCCAACCAGGACTACACCGGGGAGCTGTTTTTT
16 | TRBD2 | TRBJ2-7 | - | TRBV5-1 | CASSFSPGLAAHEQYF | TGCGCCAGCAGCTTCTCACCGGGACTAGCGGCCCACGAGCAGTACTTC
15 | - | TRBJ2-5 | - | TRBV18 | CASSPPGAGWETQYF | TGTGCCAGCTCACCACCGGGCGCCGGATGGGAGACCCAGTACTTC
14 | TRBD1 | TRBJ1-1 | - | TRBV3-1/TRBV3-2 | CASSQGTGTTIAFF | TGTGCCAGCAGCCAAGGGACAGGGACGACCATAGCTTTCTTT
16 | - | TRBJ2-7 | - | TRBV6-2/TRBV6-3 | CASSYSKSGLSYEQYF | TGTGCCAGCAGTTACTCGAAAAGCGGTCTCTCCTACGAGCAGTACTTC
17 | - | TRBJ2-1 | - | TRBV7-3 | CASSLGPIVGGRNEQFF | TGTGCCAGCAGCTTAGGGCCAATAGTGGGGGGTCGCAATGAGCAGTTCTTC
13 | - | TRBJ2-7 | - | TRBV3-1/TRBV3-2 | CASSQTVTYEQYF | TGTGCCAGCAGCCAGACAGTTACCTACGAGCAGTACTTC
14 | - | TRBJ2-1 | - | TRBV3-1/TRBV3-2 | CASSQDGTYNEQFF | TGTGCCAGCAGCCAAGACGGGACCTACAATGAGCAGTTCTTC
15 | TRBD2 | TRBJ2-7 | - | TRBV7-8 | CASSPRLAGPYEQYF | TGTGCCAGCAGCCCCCGACTAGCGGGCCCCTACGAGCAGTACTTC
13 | TRBD1 | TRBJ2-7 | - | TRBV5-1 | CASSLETGNEQYF | TGCGCCAGCAGCTTGGAGACAGGGAACGAGCAGTACTTC
13 | - | TRBJ2-7 | - | TRBV19 | CASSITPGIEQYF | TGTGCCAGTAGTATAACCCCAGGGATCGAGCAGTACTTC
18 | - | TRBJ2-7 | - | TRBV5-6 | CASSLLYHSGDKLGEQYF | TGTGCCAGCAGCTTGTTGTATCATTCCGGGGACAAATTAGGCGAGCAGTACTTC
14 | - | TRBJ1-2 | - | TRBV3-1/TRBV3-2 | CASSQDLRNYGYTF | TGTGCCAGCAGCCAAGATCTACGCAACTATGGCTACACCTTC
16 | TRBD2 | TRBJ2-1 | once | TRBV25-1 | CASSPLAGVGYNEQFF | TGTGCCAGCAGTCCCTTAGCGGGAGTGGGGTACAATGAGCAGTTCTTC
14 | - | TRBJ2-7 | - | TRBV28 | CASRPGHGTYEQYF | TGTGCCAGCAGACCCGGACACGGAACCTACGAGCAGTACTTC
15 | TRBD1 | TRBJ1-2 | - | TRBV9 | CASSGHDRTGGGYTF | TGTGCCAGCAGCGGGCATGACCGGACAGGGGGTGGCTACACCTTC
14 | - | TRBJ1-4 | - | TRBV5-6 | CASRGGGADEKLFF | TGTGCCAGCAGAGGCGGGGGGGCCGATGAAAAACTGTTTTTT
13 | - | TRBJ1-5 | - | TRBV6-5 | CASNRDSNQPQHF | TGTGCCAGCAACAGGGATAGCAATCAGCCCCAGCATTTT
15 | TRBD1 | TRBJ1-1 | - | TRBV5-1 | CASSLATGGYTEAFF | TGCGCCAGCAGCTTGGCGACAGGGGGGTACACTGAAGCTTTCTTT
13 | - | TRBJ2-1 | - | TRBV12-3/TRBV12-4 | CASSLAEGNEQFF | TGTGCCAGCAGTTTAGCGGAGGGAAATGAGCAGTTCTTC
16 | TRBD2 | TRBJ2-5 | - | TRBV4-1 | CASSQEGLAGVETQYF | TGCGCCAGCAGCCAAGAGGGACTAGCGGGAGTAGAGACCCAGTACTTC
15 | TRBD2 | TRBJ2-3 | once | TRBV9 | CASSVPLAGEDTQYF | TGTGCCAGCAGCGTACCACTAGCGGGAGAAGATACGCAGTATTTT
16 | TRBD2 | TRBJ2-3 | - | TRBV29-1 | CSVESRFSGRLDTQYF | TGCAGCGTTGAAAGTCGGTTTAGCGGGAGATTAGATACGCAGTATTTT
14 | - | TRBJ2-2 | once | TRBV19 | CASSIGFTPGELFF | TGTGCCAGTAGTATAGGATTTACACCCGGGGAGCTGTTTTTT
14 | - | TRBJ1-2 | - | TRBV28 | CASSLPPGGHGYTF | TGTGCCAGCAGTTTACCCCCAGGAGGCCATGGCTACACCTTC
14 | - | TRBJ1-4 | - | TRBV5-1 | CASSPRVAGEKLFF | TGCGCCAGCAGTCCCAGGGTTGCGGGAGAAAAACTGTTTTTT
12 | - | TRBJ2-3 | - | TRBV5-4 | CASSPSADTQYF | TGTGCCAGCAGCCCTTCCGCAGATACGCAGTATTTT
16 | - | TRBJ2-3 | - | TRBV21-1 | CASSKRERGLTDTQYF | TGTGCCAGCAGCAAACGGGAAAGGGGGCTCACAGATACGCAGTATTTT
14 | - | TRBJ2-7 | - | TRBV9 | CASSVAPGVYEQYF | TGTGCCAGCAGCGTAGCTCCGGGGGTCTACGAGCAGTACTTC
13 | - | TRBJ2-3 | - | TRBV14 | CASSRGYTDTQYF | TGTGCCAGCAGCCGCGGCTACACAGATACGCAGTATTTT
15 | - | TRBJ1-6 | - | TRBV7-8 | CASSLREGRNSPLHF | TGTGCCAGCAGCCTGAGGGAGGGGCGGAATTCACCCCTCCACTTT
17 | TRBD1 | TRBJ1-5 | - | TRBV19 | CASRKTDRINSNQPQHF | TGTGCCAGTAGAAAAACGGACAGGATTAATAGCAATCAGCCCCAGCATTTT
15 | TRBD1 | TRBJ2-5 | - | TRBV7-3 | CASSNKDRGRETQYF | TGTGCCAGCAGCAACAAAGACAGGGGGCGAGAGACCCAGTACTTC